This TCR beta chain was found in a study of tumor-infiltrating lymphocytes in primary liver carcinoma. Study-wide context: Those enrolled were patients of both sexes, who were aged 30 to 69 years.

Points on this clonotype: Its target is not known. Since the CDR3 does not end with the conserved phenylalanine or tryptophan, this likely comes from a read error.

Extraction of RNA together with DNA used 20-30 mg of unsorted bulk tissue. The patients, who had chronic HBV infection, were treatment-naive (untreated). cDNA specific to TCR beta was made from around 450 ng of total RNA, with a constant-region primer employed for priming. Three nested multiplex PCR rounds, a slightly modified ARM-PCR, produced the libraries for TCR beta. MiXCR, applied by TCRdb to the multiplex PCR reads, yields one record per CDR3 protein. The sample has about 110,000 distinct CDR3 sequences; about 68% are singletons. General study points: Only about 7-25% of top clones showed up in all five tumor regions.

The source is a woman aged 60 to 75 with primary liver carcinoma and hepatitis B virus infection. Sample: liver tumor tissue from sampling region 1. The sample's subset: tumor region T1, superior pole.

In nucleotides, the CDR3 is TGTGCCAGCAGCTTCTGGGGGAGGGCCTACAATGAGCAGTTCTCA. As protein: CASSFWGRAYNEQFS. The chain uses TRBV11-2 and TRBJ2-1; 7 nucleotides line up with TRBD2. Looked up from germline, CDR1 is SGHAT and CDR2 is FQNNGV. CDR3 length equals 15 residues. J gave up 2 bases and V 3 bases, and 4 bases lay outside the gene matches.